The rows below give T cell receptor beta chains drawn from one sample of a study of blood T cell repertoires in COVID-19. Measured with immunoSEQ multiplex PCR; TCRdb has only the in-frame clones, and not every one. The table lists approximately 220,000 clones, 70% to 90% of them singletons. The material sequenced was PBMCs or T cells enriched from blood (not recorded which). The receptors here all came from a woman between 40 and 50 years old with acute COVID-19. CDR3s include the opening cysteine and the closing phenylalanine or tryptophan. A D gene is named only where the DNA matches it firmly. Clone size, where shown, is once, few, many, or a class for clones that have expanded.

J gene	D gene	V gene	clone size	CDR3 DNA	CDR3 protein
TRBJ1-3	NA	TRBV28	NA	TGTGCCAGCAGCCCCGGGGGGCCCAGCTCTGGAAACACCATATATTTT	CASSPGGPSSGNTIYF
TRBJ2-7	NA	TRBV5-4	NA	TGTGCCAGCAGCCCCCCCGGGGTGGGCCCAGGCGCCTACGAGCAGTACTTC	CASSPPGVGPGAYEQYF
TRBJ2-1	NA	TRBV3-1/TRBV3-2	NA	TGTGCCAGCAGCCCCACTAGCAGCTACAATGAGCAGTTCTTC	CASSPTSSYNEQFF
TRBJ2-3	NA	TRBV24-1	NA	TGTGCCACCAGTGATTTGGTTTCTAGCACAGATACGCAGTATTTT	CATSDLVSSTDTQYF
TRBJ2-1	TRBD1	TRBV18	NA	TGTGCCAGCTCACCGGGACAGGGACCCTACAATGAGCAGTTCTTC	CASSPGQGPYNEQFF
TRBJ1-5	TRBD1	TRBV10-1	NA	TGCGCCAGCAGCCAGGGGGTCAATCAGCCCCAGCATTTT	CASSQGVNQPQHF
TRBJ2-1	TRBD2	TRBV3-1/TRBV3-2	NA	TGTGCCAGCAGCCAAGTACTAGCGGGGGGGCGCGGTGAGCAGTTCTTC	CASSQVLAGGRGEQFF
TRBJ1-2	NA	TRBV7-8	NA	TGTGCCAGCAGCTTAGCAGGGAGAGGCTACACCTTC	CASSLAGRGYTF
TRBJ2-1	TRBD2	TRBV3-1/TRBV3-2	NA	TGTGCCAGCAGCCGCCGAAGAAGCGGGGGGGGCTACAATGAGCAGTTCTTC	CASSRRRSGGGYNEQFF
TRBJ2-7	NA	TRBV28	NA	TGTGCCAGCAGTAATCGGGGAGGGGGGGCAAACGAGCAGTACTTC	CASSNRGGGANEQYF
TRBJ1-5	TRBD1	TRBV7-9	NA	TGTGCCAGCAGACGGGGACAGCTTAGCAATCAGCCCCAGCATTTT	CASRRGQLSNQPQHF
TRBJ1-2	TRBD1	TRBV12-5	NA	TGTGCTAGTGGTTTGGGACAGGGAGTAGACTATGGCTACACCTTC	CASGLGQGVDYGYTF
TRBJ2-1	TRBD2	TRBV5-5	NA	TGTGCCAGCAGCTTGGGACTAGCGGGAGTCGATGAGCAGTTCTTC	CASSLGLAGVDEQFF
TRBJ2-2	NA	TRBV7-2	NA	TGTGCCAGCAGATCCTTGGGGGCCACCGGGGAGCTGTTTTTT	CASRSLGATGELFF
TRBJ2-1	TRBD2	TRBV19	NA	TGTGCCAGTAGTACTTCGGGAGGGCCCTTTGAGCAGTTCTTC	CASSTSGGPFEQFF
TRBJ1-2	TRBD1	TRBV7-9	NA	TGTGCCAGCAGCTATTACCGGGACAGATTGAATGGCTACACCTTC	CASSYYRDRLNGYTF
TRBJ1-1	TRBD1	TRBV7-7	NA	TGTGCTAGCAGCCGGGACAGAGACACTGAAGCTTTCTTT	CASSRDRDTEAFF
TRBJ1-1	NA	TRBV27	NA	TGTGCCAGCAGTTTATTGACAGTAGGAACCACTGAAGCTTTCTTT	CASSLLTVGTTEAFF
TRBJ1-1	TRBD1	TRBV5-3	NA	TGTGCCAGAAGCTTGGGACAGGGAGGCCTCATGAACACTGAAGCTTTCTTT	CARSLGQGGLMNTEAFF
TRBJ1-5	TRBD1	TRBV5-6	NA	TGTGCCAGCAGCAACTCCGGGACAGCTAATCAGCCCCAGCATTTT	CASSNSGTANQPQHF
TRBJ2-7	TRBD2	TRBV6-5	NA	TGTGCCAGCAGTTACGTTAGCGGGGGGCACTCCTACGAGCAGTACTTC	CASSYVSGGHSYEQYF
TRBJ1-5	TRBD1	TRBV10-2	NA	TGCGCCAGCAGTGAAGCAGGGGGCTCCAATCAGCCCCAGCATTTT	CASSEAGGSNQPQHF
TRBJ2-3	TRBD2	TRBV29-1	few	TGCAGCGTTGAGGGCGGGAGAGGCGCAGATACGCAGTATTTT	CSVEGGRGADTQYF
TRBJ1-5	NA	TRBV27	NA	TGTGCCAGCAGTAAGGGACTGGGAGATGGCAATCAGCCCCAGCATTTT	CASSKGLGDGNQPQHF
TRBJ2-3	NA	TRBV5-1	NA	TGCGCCAGCAGGTCTCAGGGGAGCGCAGATACGCAGTATTTT	CASRSQGSADTQYF
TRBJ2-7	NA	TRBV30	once	TGTGCCTGGGAAAAGGACAGCCACGAGCAGTACTTC	CAWEKDSHEQYF
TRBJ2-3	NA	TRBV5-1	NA	TGCGCCAGCAGCCCAGGGCGACTCCTCCGCATTGACACGCAGTATTTT	CASSPGRLLRIDTQYF
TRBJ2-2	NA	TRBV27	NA	TGTGCCAGCAGTATTAACAGTATGGGTGCGGAGCTGTTTTTT	CASSINSMGAELFF
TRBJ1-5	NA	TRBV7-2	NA	TGTGCCAGCAGCTTAGTATTCGGGCAGCCCCAGCATTTT	CASSLVFGQPQHF
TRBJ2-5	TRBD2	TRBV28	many	TGTGCCAGCAGTTTGAGACGGGAGGGCGCCCAGTACTTC	CASSLRREGAQYF
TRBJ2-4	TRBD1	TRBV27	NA	TGTGCCAGCAGTTTATTTCCGACAGGGGTGAGTAGGGTAGCCAAAAACATTCAGTACTTC	CASSLFPTGVSRVAKNIQYF
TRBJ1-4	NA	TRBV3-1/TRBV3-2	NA	TGTGCCAGCAGCCAAGTGTCCTTTCAAGGGGAACTGTTTTTT	CASSQVSFQGELFF
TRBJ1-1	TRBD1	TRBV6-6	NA	TGTGCCAGCAGTTACTCGGACAGGGAGGCTGAAGCTTTCTTT	CASSYSDREAEAFF
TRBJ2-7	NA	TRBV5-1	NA	TGCGCCAGCAGCTTGCTGGGAGACTACGAGCAGTACTTC	CASSLLGDYEQYF
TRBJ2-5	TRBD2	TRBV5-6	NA	TGTGCCAGCAGCTTAAGGCTAGCGGGAGCCGGGTGGGAGACCCAGTACTTC	CASSLRLAGAGWETQYF
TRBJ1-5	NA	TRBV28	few	TGTGCCAGCAGTAGGGGGAATCAGCCCCAGCATTTT	CASSRGNQPQHF
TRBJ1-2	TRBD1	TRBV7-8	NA	TGTGCCAGCAGCTTAGTTAGGTCAGGGGGCAGGTCTGGCTACACCTTC	CASSLVRSGGRSGYTF
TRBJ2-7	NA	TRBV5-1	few	TGCGCCAGCAGCCCGGTGCCGGGGGGCTCTCGCGAGCAGTACTTC	CASSPVPGGSREQYF
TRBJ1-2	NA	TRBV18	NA	TGTGCCAGCTCACCAGCTGGCAAAAATGGCTACACCTTC	CASSPAGKNGYTF
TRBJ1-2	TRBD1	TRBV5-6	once	TGTGCCAGCAGCTTGGGGACAGGGCCCCTCTGGGACACCTTC	CASSLGTGPLWDTF
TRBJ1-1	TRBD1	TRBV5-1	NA	TGCGCCAGCAGCTTGATGCAGGGGGCAAACACTGAAGCTTTCTTT	CASSLMQGANTEAFF
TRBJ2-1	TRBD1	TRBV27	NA	TGTGCCAGCAGTGGACAGGGTGTTATCAATGAGCAGTTCTTC	CASSGQGVINEQFF
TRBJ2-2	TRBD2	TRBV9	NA	TGTGCCAGCAGCCTTGGACTAGTGGACACCGGGGAGCTGTTTTTT	CASSLGLVDTGELFF